This TCR beta chain originates from a study of cytomegalovirus exposure and HLA in healthy donors. The PCR had 60 Vbeta and 13 Jbeta primers. The protocol was immunoSEQ multiplex PCR, while the TCRdb copy is restricted to in-frame clones and leaves out a portion. The sample carries 100,000 to 150,000 clones, roughly 82% recorded once. Looked up from germline, CDR1 is SGHTA and CDR2 is FQGTGA. The CDR3 extends over 14 amino acids. The V gene end was trimmed by 3 bases and the J gene end by 6 bases; junction bases not matched to a gene: 5. This clone was seen only once. This chain links TRBV7-3 with TRBJ2-1; 7 bases line up with TRBD2. Material for sequencing was PBMCs. This clonotype was sampled from a boy younger than 18 in good health and CMV-seronegative. The CDR3 loop reads CASSLGPSGNEQFF. In DNA, the CDR3 is TGTGCCAGCAGCTTGGGCCCTAGCGGCAATGAGCAGTTCTTC. The full variable domain, with the rest looked up from reference TRBV7-3 and TRBJ2-1, is GAGVSQTPSNKVTEKGKYVELRCDPISGHTALYWYRQSLGQGPEFLIYFQGTGAADDSGLPNDRFFAVRPEGSVSTLKIQRTERGDSAVYLCASSLGPSGNEQFFGPGTRLTVL.